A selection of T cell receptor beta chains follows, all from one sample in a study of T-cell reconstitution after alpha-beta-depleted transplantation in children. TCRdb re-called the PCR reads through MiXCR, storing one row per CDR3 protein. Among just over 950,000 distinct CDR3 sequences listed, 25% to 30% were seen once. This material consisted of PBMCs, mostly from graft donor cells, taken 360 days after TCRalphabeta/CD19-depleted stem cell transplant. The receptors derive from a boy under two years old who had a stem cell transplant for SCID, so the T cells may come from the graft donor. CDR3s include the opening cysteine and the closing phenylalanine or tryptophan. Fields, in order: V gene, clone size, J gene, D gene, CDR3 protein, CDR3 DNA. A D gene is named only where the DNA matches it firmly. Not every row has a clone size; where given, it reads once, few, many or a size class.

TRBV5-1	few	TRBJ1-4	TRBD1	CASSRWTGESGKLFF	TGCGCCAGCAGCAGGTGGACAGGGGAGAGCGGAAAACTGTTTTTT
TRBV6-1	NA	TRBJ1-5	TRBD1	CASSGQGWYQPKHF	TGTGCCAGCAGTGGACAGGGGTGGTATCAGCCCAAGCATTTT
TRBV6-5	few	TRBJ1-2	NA	CASSYSSVGDYGYTF	TGTGCCAGCAGTTACTCATCAGTCGGGGACTATGGCTACACCTTC
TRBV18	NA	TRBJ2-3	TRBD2	CASSPRGSGGARDTQYF	TGTGCCAGCTCACCCCGTGGTAGCGGGGGGGCGAGGGATACGCAGTATTTT
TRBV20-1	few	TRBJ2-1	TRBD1	CSATTGGQDNEQFF	TGCAGTGCAACCACAGGGGGCCAAGACAATGAGCAGTTCTTC
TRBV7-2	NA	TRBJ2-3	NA	CASSLAQPTDTQYF	TGTGCCAGCAGCTTAGCCCAACCCACAGATACGCAGTATTTT
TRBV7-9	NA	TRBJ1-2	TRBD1	CASNTGEGYTF	TGTGCCAGCAACACAGGGGAAGGCTACACCTTC
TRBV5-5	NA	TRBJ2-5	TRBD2	CASSLVAGGATETQYF	TGTGCCAGCAGCTTGGTGGCGGGGGGTGCGACGGAGACCCAGTACTTC
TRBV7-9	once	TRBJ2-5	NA	CASSPPDRAGRETQYF	TGTGCCAGCAGCCCCCCAGACAGGGCCGGGAGAGAGACCCAGTACTTC
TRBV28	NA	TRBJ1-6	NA	CASRGGALSSPLHF	TGTGCCAGCAGGGGGGGGGCACTAAGTTCACCCCTCCACTTT
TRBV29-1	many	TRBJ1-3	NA	CSAREGGKSGNTIYF	TGCAGCGCTAGAGAAGGGGGAAAGAGCGGAAACACCATATATTTT
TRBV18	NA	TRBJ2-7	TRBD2	CASSPSLAGGYEQYF	TGTGCCAGCTCACCGTCACTAGCGGGGGGCTACGAGCAGTACTTC
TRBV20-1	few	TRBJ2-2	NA	CSASRVTGELFF	TGCAGTGCTAGTCGGGTTACCGGGGAGCTGTTTTTT
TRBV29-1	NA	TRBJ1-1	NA	CSVDAEHTEAFF	TGCAGCGTTGACGCGGAGCACACTGAAGCTTTCTTT
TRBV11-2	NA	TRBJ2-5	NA	CASSFPGVDQETQYF	TGTGCCAGCAGCTTCCCGGGGGTCGATCAAGAGACCCAGTACTTC
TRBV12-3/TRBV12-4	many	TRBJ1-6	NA	CATNLGGFNSPLHF	TGTGCCACCAACCTTGGGGGTTTTAATTCACCCCTCCACTTT
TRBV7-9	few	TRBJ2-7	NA	CASSLSLVRGNIHEQYF	TGTGCCAGCAGCTTGAGTTTGGTGAGAGGGAACATCCACGAGCAGTACTTC
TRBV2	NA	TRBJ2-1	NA	CASSQLEYNEQFF	TGTGCCAGCAGCCAACTAGAGTACAATGAGCAGTTCTTC
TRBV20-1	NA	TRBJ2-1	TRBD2	CSARGGGDYNEQFF	TGCAGTGCTAGAGGGGGGGGGGATTACAATGAGCAGTTCTTC
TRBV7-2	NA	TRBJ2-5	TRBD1	CASSLADRGQETQYF	TGTGCCAGCAGCTTAGCGGACAGGGGGCAGGAGACCCAGTACTTC